This paragraph reports one T cell receptor beta chain. Antigen unknown. The sample is drawn from a study of T cell responses to AZD1222 COVID-19 vaccine. Broader study findings: The study reported that nearly half of spike-specific TCRs target unmutated variant regions. After two AZD1222 doses, spike-specific TCR breadth and depth rose versus day 0.

The trim removed 9 bases at V and 4 bases at J, leaving 15 bases unmatched. The CDR3 runs 16 residues. From germline, CDR1 is ENHRY and CDR2 SYGVKD. Using immunoSEQ multiplex PCR, the repertoire was profiled, and TCRdb retains in-frame clones only, with some absent. The data show more than 70,000 clones, approximately 83% seen once. The clonotype originates from an adult in good health. Source: peripheral blood, taken on day 0 of AZD1222 vaccination. The chain employs TRBV10-3 and TRBJ1-1; 9 nucleotides match TRBD1. CDR3 protein: CAITAGTGLQVTEAFF. In DNA form, the CDR3 reads TGTGCCATTACCGCCGGGACAGGGCTTCAGGTCACTGAAGCTTTCTTT.